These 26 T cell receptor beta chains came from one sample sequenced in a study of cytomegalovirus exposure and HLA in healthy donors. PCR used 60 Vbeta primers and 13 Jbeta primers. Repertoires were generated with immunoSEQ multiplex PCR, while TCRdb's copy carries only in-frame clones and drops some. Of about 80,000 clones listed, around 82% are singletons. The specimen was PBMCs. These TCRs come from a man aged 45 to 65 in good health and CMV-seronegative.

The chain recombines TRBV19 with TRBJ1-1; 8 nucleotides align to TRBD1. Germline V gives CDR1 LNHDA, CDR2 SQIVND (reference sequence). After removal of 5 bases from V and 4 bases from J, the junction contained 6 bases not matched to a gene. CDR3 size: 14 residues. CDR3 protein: CASSLNRGSTEAFF. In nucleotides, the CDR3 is TGTGCCAGTAGTTTGAACAGGGGGAGCACTGAAGCTTTCTTT.

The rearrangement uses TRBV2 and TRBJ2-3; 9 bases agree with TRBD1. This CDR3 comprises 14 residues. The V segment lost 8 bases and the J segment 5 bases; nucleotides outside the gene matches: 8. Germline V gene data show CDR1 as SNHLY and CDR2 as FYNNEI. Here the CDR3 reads CASERTGEGDTQYF. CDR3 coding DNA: TGTGCCAGCGAGAGGACAGGGGAGGGAGATACGCAGTATTTT.

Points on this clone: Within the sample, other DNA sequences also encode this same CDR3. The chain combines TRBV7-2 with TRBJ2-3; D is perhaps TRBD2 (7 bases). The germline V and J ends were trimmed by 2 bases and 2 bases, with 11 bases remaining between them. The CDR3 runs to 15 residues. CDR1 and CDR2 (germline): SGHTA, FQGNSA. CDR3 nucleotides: TGTGCCAGCAGCTTACGACGGGGGGCCACAGATACGCAGTATTTT. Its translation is CASSLRRGATDTQYF. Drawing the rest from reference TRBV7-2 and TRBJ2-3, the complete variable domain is GAGVSQSPSNKVTEKGKDVELRCDPISGHTALYWYRQSLGQGLEFLIYFQGNSAPDKSGLPSDRFSAERTGGSVSTLTIQRTQQEDSAVYLCASSLRRGATDTQYFGPGTRLTVL.

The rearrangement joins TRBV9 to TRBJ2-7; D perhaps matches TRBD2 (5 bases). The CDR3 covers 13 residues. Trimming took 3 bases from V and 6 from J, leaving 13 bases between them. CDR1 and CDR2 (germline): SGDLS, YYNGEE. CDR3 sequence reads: CASSASDRGEQYF. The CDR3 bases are TGTGCCAGCAGCGCATCAGATCGGGGCGAGCAGTACTTC.

This chain's CDR3 is CAWSGSRNNSPLHF. The CDR3 coding sequence is TGTGCCTGGAGTGGGTCCAGGAATAATTCACCCCTCCACTTT. The chain has TRBV30 and TRBJ1-6; D uncertain. Trimming took off 1 base at V and 5 bases at J, with 9 bases between the two ends. This CDR3 region has 14 residues. Germline V gene lookup returns CDR1 GTSNPN and CDR2 SVGIG (reference sequence).

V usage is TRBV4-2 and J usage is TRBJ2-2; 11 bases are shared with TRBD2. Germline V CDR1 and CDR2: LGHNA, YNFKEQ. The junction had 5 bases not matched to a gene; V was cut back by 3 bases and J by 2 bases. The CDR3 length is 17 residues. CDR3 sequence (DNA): TGTGCCAGCAGCCAGGAAACTAGCGGGGGCAACACCGGGGAGCTGTTTTTT. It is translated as CASSQETSGGNTGELFF.

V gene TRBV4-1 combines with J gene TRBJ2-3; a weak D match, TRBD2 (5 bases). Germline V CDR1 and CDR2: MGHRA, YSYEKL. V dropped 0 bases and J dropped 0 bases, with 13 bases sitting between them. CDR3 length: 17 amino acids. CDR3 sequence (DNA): TGCGCCAGCAGCCAAGAGAGGAGACTAACTAGCACAGATACGCAGTATTTT. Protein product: CASSQERRLTSTDTQYF.

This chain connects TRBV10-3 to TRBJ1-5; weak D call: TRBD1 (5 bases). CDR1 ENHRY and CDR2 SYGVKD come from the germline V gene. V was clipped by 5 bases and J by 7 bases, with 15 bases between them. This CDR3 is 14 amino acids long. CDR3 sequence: CAISSGAGVQPQHF. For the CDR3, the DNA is TGTGCCATCAGTTCTGGGGCGGGGGTCCAGCCCCAGCATTTT.

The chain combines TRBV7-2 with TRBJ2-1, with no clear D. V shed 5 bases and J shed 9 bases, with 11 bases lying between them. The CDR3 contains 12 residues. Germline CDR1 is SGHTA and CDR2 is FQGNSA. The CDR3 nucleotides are TGTGCCAGCAGCCTATCATTGGTTGAGCAGTTCTTC. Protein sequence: CASSLSLVEQFF. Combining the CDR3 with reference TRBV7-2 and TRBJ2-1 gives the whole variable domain GAGVSQSPSNKVTEKGKDVELRCDPISGHTALYWYRQSLGQGLEFLIYFQGNSAPDKSGLPSDRFSAERTGGSVSTLTIQRTQQEDSAVYLCASSLSLVEQFFGPGTRLTVL.

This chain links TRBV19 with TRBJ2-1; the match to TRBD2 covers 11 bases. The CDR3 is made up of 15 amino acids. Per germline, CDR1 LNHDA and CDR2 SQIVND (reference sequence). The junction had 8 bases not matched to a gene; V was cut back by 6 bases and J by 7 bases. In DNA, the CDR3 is TGTGCCAGTAGGGACTTAGCGGGGGGGCATAATGAGCAGTTCTTC. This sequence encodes CASRDLAGGHNEQFF.

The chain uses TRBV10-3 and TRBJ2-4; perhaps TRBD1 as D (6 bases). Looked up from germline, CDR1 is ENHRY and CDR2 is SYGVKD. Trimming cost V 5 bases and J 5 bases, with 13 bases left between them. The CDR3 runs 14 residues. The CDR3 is CAISQAGAENIQYF. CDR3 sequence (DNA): TGTGCCATCAGTCAGGCAGGGGCCGAAAACATTCAGTACTTC.

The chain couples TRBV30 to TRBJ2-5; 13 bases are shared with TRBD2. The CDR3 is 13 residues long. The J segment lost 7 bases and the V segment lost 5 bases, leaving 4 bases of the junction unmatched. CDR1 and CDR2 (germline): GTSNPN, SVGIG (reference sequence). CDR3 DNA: TGTGCCTGGGGACTAGCGGGGGTGGGGACCCAGTACTTC. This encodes CAWGLAGVGTQYF.

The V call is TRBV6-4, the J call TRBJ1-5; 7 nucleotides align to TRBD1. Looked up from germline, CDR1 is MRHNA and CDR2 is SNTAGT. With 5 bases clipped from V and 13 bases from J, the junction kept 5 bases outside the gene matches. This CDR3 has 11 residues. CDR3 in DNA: TGTGCCAGCAGTCCATCAGGGGGGCAGCATTTT. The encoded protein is CASSPSGGQHF.

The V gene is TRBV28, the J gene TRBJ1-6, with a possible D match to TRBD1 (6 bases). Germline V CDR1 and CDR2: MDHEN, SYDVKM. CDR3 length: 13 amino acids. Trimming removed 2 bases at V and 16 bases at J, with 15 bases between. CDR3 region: CASSLGQGPRLHF. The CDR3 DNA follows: TGTGCCAGCAGTTTAGGGCAGGGGCCAAGGCTCCACTTT.

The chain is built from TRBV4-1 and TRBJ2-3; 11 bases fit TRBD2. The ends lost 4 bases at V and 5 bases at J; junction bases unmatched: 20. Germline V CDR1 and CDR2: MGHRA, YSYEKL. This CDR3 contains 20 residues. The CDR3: CASSPWRGIAGGQRIDTQYF. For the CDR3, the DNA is TGCGCCAGCAGCCCGTGGCGCGGGATAGCGGGGGGGCAGCGGATAGATACGCAGTATTTT.

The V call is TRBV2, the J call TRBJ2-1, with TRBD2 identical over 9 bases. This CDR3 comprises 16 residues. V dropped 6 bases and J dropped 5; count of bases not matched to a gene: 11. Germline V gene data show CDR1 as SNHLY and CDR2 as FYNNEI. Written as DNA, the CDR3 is TGTGCCAGCAGGGATCAGCTAGCGGGAACCCACAATGAGCAGTTCTTC. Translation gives CASRDQLAGTHNEQFF.

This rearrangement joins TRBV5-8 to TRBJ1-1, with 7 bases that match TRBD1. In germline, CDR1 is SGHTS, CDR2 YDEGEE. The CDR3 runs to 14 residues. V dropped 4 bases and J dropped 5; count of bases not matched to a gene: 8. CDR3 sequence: CASSDSRGSTEAFF. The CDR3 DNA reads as TGTGCCAGCAGCGATTCCAGGGGGTCTACTGAAGCTTTCTTT.

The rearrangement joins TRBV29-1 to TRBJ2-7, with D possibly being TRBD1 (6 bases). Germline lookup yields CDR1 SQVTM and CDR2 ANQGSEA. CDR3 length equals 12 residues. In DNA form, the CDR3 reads TGCAGTGGACGGGACAACTCCTACGAGCAGTACTTC. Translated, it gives CSGRDNSYEQYF.

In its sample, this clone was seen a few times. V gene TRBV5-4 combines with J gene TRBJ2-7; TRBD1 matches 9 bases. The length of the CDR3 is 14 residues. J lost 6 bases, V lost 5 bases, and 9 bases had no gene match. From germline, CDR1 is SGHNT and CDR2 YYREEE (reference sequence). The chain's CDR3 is CASRADRDRAEQYF. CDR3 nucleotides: TGTGCCAGCAGGGCGGACCGGGACAGGGCCGAGCAGTACTTC.

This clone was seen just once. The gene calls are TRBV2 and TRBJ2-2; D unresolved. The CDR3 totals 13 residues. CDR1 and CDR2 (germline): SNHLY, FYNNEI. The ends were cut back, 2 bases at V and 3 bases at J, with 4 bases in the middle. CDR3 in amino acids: CASSEQYTGELFF. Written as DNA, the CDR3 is TGTGCCAGCAGTGAACAGTACACCGGGGAGCTGTTTTTT.

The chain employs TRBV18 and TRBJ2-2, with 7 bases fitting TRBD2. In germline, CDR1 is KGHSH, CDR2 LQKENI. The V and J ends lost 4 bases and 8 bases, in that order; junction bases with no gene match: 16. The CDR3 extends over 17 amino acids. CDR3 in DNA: TGTGCCAGCTCACAACCCGGGACTATAGTTCTTTCAGGGGAGCTGTTTTTT. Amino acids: CASSQPGTIVLSGELFF.

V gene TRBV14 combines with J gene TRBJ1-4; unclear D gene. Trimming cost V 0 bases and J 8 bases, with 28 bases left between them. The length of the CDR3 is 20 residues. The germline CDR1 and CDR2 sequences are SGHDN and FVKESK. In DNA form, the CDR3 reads TGTGCCAGCAGCCAAGACCCGGGTGGGTACCCTCACGACGGCACCGAAAAACTGTTTTTT. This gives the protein CASSQDPGGYPHDGTEKLFF.

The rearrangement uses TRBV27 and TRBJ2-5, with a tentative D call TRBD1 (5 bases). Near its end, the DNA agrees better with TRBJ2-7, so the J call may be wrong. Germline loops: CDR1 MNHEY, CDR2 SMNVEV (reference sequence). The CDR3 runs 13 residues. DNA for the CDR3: TGTGCCAGCAGTAAAACAGGTCATTACGAGCAGTACTTC. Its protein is CASSKTGHYEQYF.

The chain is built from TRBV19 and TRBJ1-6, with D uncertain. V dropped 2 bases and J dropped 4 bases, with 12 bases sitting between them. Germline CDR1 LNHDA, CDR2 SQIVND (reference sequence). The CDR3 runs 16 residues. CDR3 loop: CASSIISGLYNSPLHF. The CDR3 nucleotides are TGTGCCAGTAGTATAATCTCGGGGTTATATAATTCACCCCTCCACTTT.

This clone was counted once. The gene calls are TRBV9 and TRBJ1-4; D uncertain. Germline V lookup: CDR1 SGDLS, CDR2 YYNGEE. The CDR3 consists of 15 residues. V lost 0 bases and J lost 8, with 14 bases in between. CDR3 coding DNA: TGTGCCAGCAGCGTAGCCGGGGAAAGGTGGGAAAAACTGTTTTTT. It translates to CASSVAGERWEKLFF.

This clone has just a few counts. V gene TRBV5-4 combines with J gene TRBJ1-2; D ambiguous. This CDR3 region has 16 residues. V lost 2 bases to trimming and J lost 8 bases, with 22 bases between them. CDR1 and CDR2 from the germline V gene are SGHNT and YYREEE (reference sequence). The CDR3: CASSFSNLQRNRGYTF. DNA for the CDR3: TGTGCCAGCAGCTTTTCGAATCTCCAGCGGAACCGCGGCTACACCTTC. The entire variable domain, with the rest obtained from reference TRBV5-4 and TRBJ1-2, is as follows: ETGVTQSPTHLIKTRGQQVTLRCSSQSGHNTVSWYQQALGQGPQFIFQYYREEENGRGNFPPRFSGLQFPNYSSELNVNALELDDSALYLCASSFSNLQRNRGYTFGSGTRLTVV.